This T cell receptor (beta chain) was recorded in a study of blood T cell repertoires in COVID-19. Study-wide context: Specimens from acute and convalescent COVID-19 originated in the United States, Italy and Spain.

Sequenced by immunoSEQ multiplex PCR; TCRdb stores in-frame clones only, minus some. Of 150,000 to 200,000 clones in the sample, approximately 80% were seen once. CDR3 size: 13 residues. Germline CDR1 MNHNS, CDR2 SASEGT. V was cut by 3 bases and J by 3 bases, with 8 bases left in between. V and J are TRBV6-1 and TRBJ1-1; D gene ambiguous. The sequenced sample was peripheral blood. The receptor comes from a woman between 40 and 55 years old with COVID-19, enrolled during active disease. This CDR3 is CASSDWQDTEAFF. DNA of the CDR3: TGTGCCAGCAGTGATTGGCAGGACACTGAAGCTTTCTTT.